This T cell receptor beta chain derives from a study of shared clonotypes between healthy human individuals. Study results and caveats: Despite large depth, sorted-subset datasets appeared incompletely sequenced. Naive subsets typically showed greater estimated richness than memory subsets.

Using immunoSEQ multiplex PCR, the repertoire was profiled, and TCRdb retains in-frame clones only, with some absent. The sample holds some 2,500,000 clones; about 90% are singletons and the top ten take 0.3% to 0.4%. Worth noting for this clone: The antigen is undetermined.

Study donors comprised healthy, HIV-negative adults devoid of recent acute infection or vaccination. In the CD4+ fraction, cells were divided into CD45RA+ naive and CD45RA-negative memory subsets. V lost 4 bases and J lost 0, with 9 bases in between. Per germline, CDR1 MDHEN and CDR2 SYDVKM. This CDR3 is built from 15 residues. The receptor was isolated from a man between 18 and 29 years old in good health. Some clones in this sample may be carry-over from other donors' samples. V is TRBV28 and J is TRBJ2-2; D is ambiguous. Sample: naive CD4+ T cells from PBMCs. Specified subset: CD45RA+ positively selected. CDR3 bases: TGTGCCAGCAGTTCTGGGCGTCCGAACACCGGGGAGCTGTTTTTT. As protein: CASSSGRPNTGELFF.